These T cell receptor beta chains were read from a single sample in a study of T-cell reconstitution after alpha-beta-depleted transplantation in children. TCRdb reprocessed the PCR reads with MiXCR, giving one entry per CDR3 protein. The data contain almost 600,000 distinct CDR3 sequences, approximately 30% of them singletons. The sequences come from PBMCs, collected before TCRalphabeta/CD19-depleted stem cell transplant. The receptors come from a boy under three years old with Wiskott-Aldrich syndrome, due to receive a stem cell transplant. Both conserved end residues are part of each CDR3. D genes are given only for firm matches. Size values are once, few and many counts, or a class for expanded clones, and some rows have none.

D	V	size	J	DNA	CDR3
NA	TRBV6-5	few	TRBJ2-3	TGTGCCAGCAGTTATCTACCCCGGGGTGGGACAGATACGCAGTATTTT	CASSYLPRGGTDTQYF
TRBD2	TRBV3-1	NA	TRBJ2-1	TGTGCCAGCAGCCAAGATCAGACTAGCGGGAGATTCACCTACAATGAGCAGTTCTTC	CASSQDQTSGRFTYNEQFF
NA	TRBV7-2	NA	TRBJ2-2	TGTGCCAGCAGCTCCGGGACCCCCAGGACCGGGGAGCTGTTTTTT	CASSSGTPRTGELFF
NA	TRBV20-1	NA	TRBJ2-5	TGCAGTGCCCTGACCGACAGACAAGAGACCCAGTACTTC	CSALTDRQETQYF
NA	TRBV12-3/TRBV12-4	NA	TRBJ2-1	TGTGCCAGCAGTTTAGTTGCCTATGAGCATTTCTTC	CASSLVAYEHFF
NA	TRBV6-1	NA	TRBJ1-6	TGTGCCAGCAGTGAAGAGGGAGAGGGATTGATTTTTTCACCCCTCCACTTT	CASSEEGEGLIFSPLHF
NA	TRBV2	few	TRBJ2-5	TGTGCCAGCGTTTACCAAGAGACCCAGTACTTC	CASVYQETQYF
TRBD2	TRBV12-3/TRBV12-4	NA	TRBJ2-1	TGTGCCAGCAGTCTACTAGCGGGAGGGCCATCCAGTGAGCAGTTCTTC	CASSLLAGGPSSEQFF
NA	TRBV20-1	NA	TRBJ2-6	TGCAGTGCTAGAGATGGTATCGCTGGGGCCAACGTCCTGACTTTC	CSARDGIAGANVLTF
NA	TRBV15	once	TRBJ2-5	TGTGCCACCAGCAGAGGAGGGGATTTTTACCGATTCCAAGAGACCCAGTACTTC	CATSRGGDFYRFQETQYF
NA	TRBV4-2	few	TRBJ2-7	TGTGCCAGCAGCCCTTCTCAGGGAGCCTACGAGCAGTACTTC	CASSPSQGAYEQYF
NA	TRBV5-1	NA	TRBJ2-5	TGCGCCAGCAGCTTGGGAGGCGCCGTACTCGTAGAGACCCAGTACTTC	CASSLGGAVLVETQYF
NA	TRBV6-1	few	TRBJ1-5	TGTGCCAGCAGTGAAGGACGGTCTACACGCAATCAGCCCCAGCATTTT	CASSEGRSTRNQPQHF
NA	TRBV6-6	NA	TRBJ2-5	TGTGCCAGCAGTAGGGACCCTGGTGAGACCCAGTACTTC	CASSRDPGETQYF